The 14 T cell receptor beta chains in this list originate from one sample, sequenced in a study of vaccination effects on CD4 cells after COVID-19. Measured with immunoSEQ multiplex PCR; TCRdb has only the in-frame clones, and not every one. The sample consists of roughly 56,000 clones, 60% to 85% of them appearing once. The culture ran for around ten days before CD4+ T cells were isolated. The antigens these receptors bind are not known. Source: CD4+ T cells from PBMCs cultured without peptide, taken before COVID-19 vaccination. Source of these receptors: a human donor who received a COVID-19 vaccine.

The gene calls are TRBV14 and TRBJ2-7, with 7 bases matching TRBD2. The V segment lost 3 bases and the J segment 6 bases; nucleotides outside the gene matches: 5. Germline V gene lookup returns CDR1 SGHDN and CDR2 FVKESK. The CDR3 spans 13 residues. CDR3: CASSHGLAGEQYV. CDR3 coding DNA: TGTGCCAGCAGCCACGGATTAGCGGGCGAGCAGTACGTC.

The CDR3 coding sequence is TGTGCCAGCAGCCCGTACGGCGGGGGAGAGACCCAGTACTTC. It is translated as CASSPYGGGETQYF. The V call is TRBV7-3, the J call TRBJ2-5; 7 bases line up with TRBD2. The ends lost 5 bases at V and 4 bases at J; junction bases unmatched: 7. The CDR3 spans 14 residues. From germline, CDR1 is SGHTA and CDR2 FQGTGA.

This clone was picked up a small number of times. The CDR3 nucleotides read TGCGCCAGCAGCCAAGAAACCGGGGCCTACGAGCAGTACGTC. Translating gives CASSQETGAYEQYV. The chain carries TRBV4-1 and TRBJ2-7, with D maybe TRBD2 (5 bases). Germline V gives CDR1 MGHRA, CDR2 YSYEKL. Trimming left V 0 bases short and J 2 bases short, with 8 bases between. The CDR3 spans 14 residues.

The rearrangement uses TRBV7-2 and TRBJ2-5, with a tentative D call TRBD1 (7 bases). The germline V gene has CDR1 SGHTA and CDR2 FQGNSA. CDR3 length equals 14 residues. The V end was cut by 4 bases, the J end by 1 base, with 10 bases between. The CDR3 protein is CASSSQGGQETQYF. The CDR3 DNA reads as TGTGCCAGCAGCTCGCAGGGGGGCCAAGAGACCCAGTACTTC.

The V gene is TRBV4-1, the J gene TRBJ1-1, with D hard to call. From germline, CDR1 is MGHRA and CDR2 YSYEKL. This CDR3 comprises 15 residues. Deletions cut 1 base from V and 1 base from J, with 10 bases between. The CDR3 here is CASSQGSNQNTEAFF. The CDR3 coding sequence is TGCGCCAGCAGCCAAGGCAGTAATCAGAACACTGAAGCTTTCTTT.

The rearrangement links TRBV6-1 to TRBJ2-7, with D possibly being TRBD1 (6 bases). The CDR3 covers 16 residues. V dropped 2 bases and J dropped 1 base, with 15 bases sitting between them. Looked up from germline, CDR1 is MNHNS and CDR2 is SASEGT. CDR3 sequence (DNA): TGTGCCAGCAGTGAAAAATTTACAGGGAGTTCCTACGAGCAGTACGTC. Its translation is CASSEKFTGSSYEQYV.

This chain joins TRBV18 and TRBJ1-2, with D hard to call. The ends were cut back, 3 bases at V and 1 base at J, with 6 bases in the middle. Germline CDR1 is KGHSH and CDR2 is LQKENI. This CDR3 has 13 amino acids. The CDR3 DNA reads TGTGCCAGCTCACCTGGCTTTAACTATGGCTACACCTTC. Translation: CASSPGFNYGYTF.

This clone was recorded only once. The chain is built from TRBV6-5 and TRBJ2-3; D possibly corresponds to TRBD1 (6 bases). Germline V gene sequence: CDR1 MNHEY, CDR2 SVGAGI. The length of the CDR3 is 15 residues. V lost 2 bases to trimming and J lost 2 bases, with 11 bases between them. The CDR3 protein is CASSYRGGNTDTQYF. CDR3 DNA sequence: TGTGCCAGCAGTTACCGAGGGGGAAACACAGATACGCAGTATTTT.

This clone was detected only once. This chain uses TRBV11-2 with TRBJ2-3; D gene unclear. CDR1 is SGHAT and CDR2 is FQNNGV in the germline V gene. The CDR3 extends over 14 amino acids. V shed 3 bases and J shed 3 bases, with 10 bases lying between them. The CDR3 nucleotides are TGTGCCAGCAGCTTGACCTCGGTAACAGATACGCAGTATTTT. Translated, it gives CASSLTSVTDTQYF.

The chain uses TRBV4-1 and TRBJ1-4, with no clear D. This CDR3 contains 15 residues. The germline V gene has CDR1 MGHRA and CDR2 YSYEKL. Trimming pared 3 bases from V and 4 bases from J, leaving 12 bases between. For the CDR3, the DNA is TGCGCCAGCAGCCATGTGAGAGATTTTAATGAAAAACTGTTTTTT. Translation: CASSHVRDFNEKLFF.

The V gene is TRBV5-1, the J gene TRBJ2-5; D might be TRBD1 (6 bases). Germline V lookup: CDR1 SGHRS, CDR2 YFSETQ. CDR3 size: 14 residues. V was pared by 0 bases and J by 2 bases, with 8 bases between. The CDR3 coding sequence is TGCGCCAGCAGCTTGGGGACAGTTCAAGAGACCCAGTACTTC. This translates into CASSLGTVQETQYF.

The chain recombines TRBV7-2 with TRBJ2-3; D remains unclear. CDR3 length equals 12 residues. V was cut by 0 bases and J by 5 bases, with 3 bases left in between. Germline values: CDR1 SGHTA, CDR2 FQGNSA. This CDR3 reads CASSLALDTQYF. In nucleotides, the CDR3 is TGTGCCAGCAGCTTAGCTTTAGATACGCAGTATTTT.

The gene calls are TRBV25-1 and TRBJ2-2; D tentatively fits TRBD1 or TRBD2 (6 bases each). V was pared by 8 bases and J by 10 bases, with 23 bases between. Per the germline V gene, CDR1 is MGHDK and CDR2 is SYGVNS. CDR3 length equals 15 residues. Here the CDR3 DNA reads TGTGCCAGCCGGAGGGGAACAGGGCGTCTCGTGGAGCTGTTTTTT. Protein: CASRRGTGRLVELFF.

The chain carries TRBV18 and TRBJ2-1; TRBD2 aligns across 15 bases. The junction had 6 bases not matched to a gene; V was cut back by 5 bases and J by 4 bases. The CDR3 runs to 17 residues. CDR1 and CDR2 from the germline V gene are KGHSH and LQKENI. CDR3 nucleotide sequence: TGTGCCAGCTCATTGGGACTAGCGGGGGGACAATACAATGAGCAGTTCTTC. Its protein is CASSLGLAGGQYNEQFF.